This T cell receptor beta chain originates from a study of regulatory T cells in long-lasting Graves disease. Study conclusions and caveats: Between persistent patients, 2,500 to 3,500 public clonotypes were shared, exceeding the approximately 870 shared between new patients.

This clonotype was picked up many times. Its target is not known. The time point denotes: newly diagnosed GD, antithyroid drugs for less than 3 months. There was RNA extracted from PBMCs, and the TCR library was made from it. CDR3 length equals 15 residues. In germline, CDR1 is MDHEN, CDR2 SYDVKM. V shed 4 bases, J shed 3 bases, and the junction held 5 bases outside the gene matches. The TCR beta library used iRepertoire HTBI primers with Arm-PCR amplification of CDR3. As handled by the study authors: Identification across samples found 62 TRBV and fewer than 15 TRBJ segments. TCRdb reprocessed the multiplex PCR reads via MiXCR and lists one record per CDR3 protein. TCRdb's processing, not the authors', yielded these V and J calls. Found here are a few hundred thousand distinct CDR3 sequences, 13% to 15% of them singletons; the top ten hold approximately 19%. The same sample was also studied in work on T cells in Graves' hyperthyroidism and ophthalmopathy. This second study says: In the first-round RT-PCR of the TCR CDR3, the HTBI primer set was used.

This clonotype was sampled from a woman aged 50 to 60 with Graves disease. Sequencing was performed on peripheral blood mononuclear cells (PBMCs), taken at new diagnosis, from a patient treated with antithyroid drugs. The chain links TRBV28 to TRBJ2-2; 7 bases map to TRBD2. CDR3 sequence reads: CASSSPSGYTGELFF. The DNA for the CDR3 is TGTGCCAGCAGTTCCCCTAGCGGATACACCGGGGAGCTGTTTTTT.